These 17 T cell receptor beta chains share one sample of origin, sequenced in a study of T cells after yellow fever vaccination. A single record per CDR3 protein comes from TCRdb applying MiXCR to the 5' RACE reads. The data show 95,000 to 150,000 distinct CDR3 sequences, approximately 7% seen once. The input for sequencing was CD4+ T cells sorted from PBMCs, taken approximately 11 days after the first yellow fever vaccination. The receptors were gathered from a man between 18 and 29 years old who received the YFV17D yellow fever vaccine.

This clonotype was counted at least ten times. The J gene is TRBJ2-1, the V gene TRBV5-1; tentatively, D is TRBD2 (7 bases). V was cut by 3 bases and J by 2 bases, with 21 bases left in between. The CDR3 runs to 18 residues. Germline loops: CDR1 SGHRS, CDR2 YFSETQ. Here the CDR3 reads CASSYPREGGSPYNEQFF. Written as DNA, the CDR3 is TGCGCCAGCAGCTACCCGCGAGAGGGGGGGAGCCCCTACAATGAGCAGTTCTTC.

This clonotype was counted many times. This chain links TRBV5-6 with TRBJ1-3; the D gene is possibly TRBD1 (6 bases). Germline-derived CDR1 and CDR2 are SGHDT and YYEEEE. This CDR3 spans 15 amino acids. V dropped 3 bases and J dropped 0 bases, with 10 bases sitting between them. The CDR3 sequence: CASSSTGSSGNTIYF. CDR3 sequence (DNA): TGTGCCAGCAGCTCAACAGGGAGCTCTGGAAACACCATATATTTT.

The genes are TRBV5-5 and TRBJ2-3, with D possibly matching TRBD2 (5 bases). V lost 0 bases and J lost 6, with 17 bases in between. The germline V gene has CDR1 SGHKS and CDR2 YYEKEE (reference sequence). The CDR3 extends over 16 amino acids. The CDR3 coding sequence is TGTGCCAGCAGCTTGGCCGGGGTAGGCGGGTCGGATACGCAGTATTTT. Translating gives CASSLAGVGGSDTQYF.

This clonotype was seen many times. The gene calls are TRBV24-1 and TRBJ2-5; 9 bases fit TRBD1. This CDR3 region has 15 residues. After removal of 3 bases from V and 5 bases from J, the junction contained 6 bases not matched to a gene. Germline V CDR1 and CDR2: KGHDR, SFDVKD. The CDR3 bases are TGTGCCACCAGTGATCCCACGACAGGGGGGGAGACCCAGTACTTC. Its protein product is CATSDPTTGGETQYF.

This clonotype was counted between two and nine times. The V and J genes are TRBV3-1 and TRBJ2-5, with TRBD2 matching over 9 bases. Germline V gene sequence: CDR1 LGHDT, CDR2 YNNKEL (reference sequence). This CDR3 has 15 amino acids. Unmatched junction bases numbered 7, after V lost 3 bases and J lost 5 bases. This chain's CDR3 is CASSHELAGRETQYF. In nucleotides, the CDR3 is TGTGCCAGCAGCCACGAACTAGCGGGTCGCGAGACCCAGTACTTC.

This clonotype has at least ten counts. The chain employs TRBV6-5 and TRBJ2-7; 7 bases align to TRBD2. Germline loops: CDR1 MNHEY, CDR2 SVGAGI. The CDR3 length is 14 residues. With V trimmed by 3 bases and J by 2 bases, 4 bases remained unmatched. DNA of the CDR3: TGTGCCAGCAGTTATTGGGGGGGAGCCTACGAGCAGTACTTC. This translates into CASSYWGGAYEQYF.

The sample holds many counts of this clonotype. V usage is TRBV10-3 and J usage is TRBJ2-2; D is uncertain. The CDR3 contains 14 residues. The V gene's germline CDR1 is ENHRY and CDR2 SYGVKD. The V gene lost 6 bases and the J gene lost 4 bases, with 12 bases spanning the gap. The CDR3 bases are TGTGCCATCAGCCCCGCCTCCTCCACCGGGGAGCTGTTTTTT. It specifies CAISPASSTGELFF.

This clonotype was recorded many times. The V and J genes are TRBV5-1 and TRBJ2-5, with 7 bases matching TRBD1. Trimming at V came to 3 bases and at J to 1 base, leaving 3 bases not matched to a gene. Germline lookup yields CDR1 SGHRS and CDR2 YFSETQ. This CDR3 is 14 amino acids long. CDR3 in amino acids: CASSSQGTQETQYF. Here the CDR3 DNA reads TGCGCCAGCAGCTCACAGGGGACCCAAGAGACCCAGTACTTC.

This clonotype was recorded at least ten times. J is TRBJ2-2 and V is TRBV18; D not resolved. Trimming stripped 2 bases from V and 9 bases from J, with 7 bases between. The CDR3 sequence is 12 residues long. Germline lookup yields CDR1 KGHSH and CDR2 LQKENI. CDR3 protein: CASSPYGRELFF. CDR3 in DNA: TGTGCCAGCTCACCATACGGAAGGGAGCTGTTTTTT.

The table lists this clonotype with many counts. The CDR3 loop reads CASSLGGSRVMNTEAFF. The CDR3 coding sequence is TGTGCCAGCAGCTTAGGAGGCTCAAGAGTAATGAACACTGAAGCTTTCTTT. The gene calls are TRBV7-2 and TRBJ1-1; D unresolved. Germline assignment: CDR1 SGHTA and CDR2 FQGNSA. CDR3 length: 17 amino acids. V lost 1 base and J lost 0, with 15 bases in between.

The rearrangement links TRBV5-1 to TRBJ1-6, with D unclear. V lost 0 bases to trimming and J lost 1 base, with 11 bases between them. The germline CDR1 and CDR2 sequences are SGHRS and YFSETQ. The CDR3 is made up of 17 amino acids. The DNA for the CDR3 is TGCGCCAGCAGCTTGGATGAGGGTGGGTCCTATAATTCACCCCTCCACTTT. It codes for CASSLDEGGSYNSPLHF.

This clonotype was recorded at least ten times. V usage is TRBV12-3 or TRBV12-4 and J usage is TRBJ1-5; the D gene is possibly TRBD1 (6 bases). CDR3 size: 13 residues. V was shortened by 5 bases and J by 11 bases, with 16 bases between the two germline ends. CDR3 nucleotides: TGTGCCAGCAGTAACCGACAGGTCCTGTCCCAGCATTTT. Translating gives CASSNRQVLSQHF.

In this sample, this clonotype turned up many times. The chain uses TRBV7-2 and TRBJ2-3; 7 bases align to TRBD2. The CDR3 totals 15 residues. With 1 base clipped from V and 2 bases from J, the junction kept 3 bases outside the gene matches. Germline V gene data show CDR1 as SGHTA and CDR2 as FQGNSA. The CDR3 coding sequence is TGTGCCAGCAGCTTAGTCGGGGGGACCACAGATACGCAGTATTTT. Translated, it gives CASSLVGGTTDTQYF.

The gene calls are TRBV4-3 and TRBJ2-1; 7 bases line up with TRBD2. Germline CDR1 LGHNA, CDR2 YSLEER. J gave up 3 bases and V 4 bases, and 9 bases lay outside the gene matches. This CDR3 contains 16 residues. The CDR3 nucleotides read TGCGCCAGCAGCCCCCTATCGCGGGGGTACTACAATGAGCAGTTCTTC. As protein: CASSPLSRGYYNEQFF.

In this sample, this clonotype turned up many times. This chain connects TRBV19 to TRBJ1-1, with a possible D match to TRBD1 (5 bases). The CDR3 has 14 residues. V was cut by 3 bases and J by 4 bases, with 12 bases left in between. Germline CDR1 and CDR2: LNHDA and SQIVND (reference sequence). This CDR3 reads CASSIGGRSTEAFF. Written as DNA, the CDR3 is TGTGCCAGTAGTATTGGGGGGAGGAGCACTGAAGCTTTCTTT. Supplemented by reference TRBV19 and TRBJ1-1, the full variable domain reads DGGITQSPKYLFRKEGQNVTLSCEQNLNHDAMYWYRQDPGQGLRLIYYSQIVNDFQKGDIAEGYSVSREKKESFPLTVTSAQKNPTAFYLCASSIGGRSTEAFFGQGTRLTVV.

V gene TRBV18 combines with J gene TRBJ1-5, with TRBD1 as a possible D gene (5 bases). The CDR3 covers 13 residues. The V end lost 3 bases, the J end lost 5 bases, and 8 bases lay between the germline ends. The V gene's germline CDR1 is KGHSH and CDR2 LQKENI. The CDR3 loop is CASSPGRDQPQHF. The CDR3 region has the DNA TGTGCCAGCTCACCGGGACGAGATCAGCCCCAGCATTTT.

This clonotype was seen many times. The chain uses TRBV4-3 and TRBJ2-5; TRBD2 is a possible D gene (5 bases). This CDR3 contains 14 residues. CDR1 and CDR2 from the germline V gene are LGHNA and YSLEER. Trimming stripped 3 bases from V and 5 bases from J, with 13 bases between. CDR3 DNA: TGCGCCAGCAGCCACTACGAGGGCACCGAGACCCAGTACTTC. As protein: CASSHYEGTETQYF.